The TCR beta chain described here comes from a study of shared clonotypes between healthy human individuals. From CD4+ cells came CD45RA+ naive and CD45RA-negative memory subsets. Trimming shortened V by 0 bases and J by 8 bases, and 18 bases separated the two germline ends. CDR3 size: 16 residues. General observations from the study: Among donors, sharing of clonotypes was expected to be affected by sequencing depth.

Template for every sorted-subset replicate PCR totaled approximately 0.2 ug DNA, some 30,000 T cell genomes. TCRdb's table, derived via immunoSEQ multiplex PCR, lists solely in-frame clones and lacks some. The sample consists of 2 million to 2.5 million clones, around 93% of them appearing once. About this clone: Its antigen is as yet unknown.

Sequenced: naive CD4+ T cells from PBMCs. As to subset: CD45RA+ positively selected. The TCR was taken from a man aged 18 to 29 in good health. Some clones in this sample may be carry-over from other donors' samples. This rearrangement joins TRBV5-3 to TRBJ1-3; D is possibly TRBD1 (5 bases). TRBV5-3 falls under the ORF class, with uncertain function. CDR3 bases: TGTGCCAGAAGCTTGGCGTGCGTCAGGGTCTCGGACACCATATATTTT. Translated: CARSLACVRVSDTIYF.